These 4 T cell receptor beta chains originate from one sample sequenced in a study of long-term antiretroviral therapy in people with HIV. The authors ran the immunoSEQ assay, v3.0, at survey level. Measured with immunoSEQ multiplex PCR; TCRdb has only the in-frame clones, and not every one. The sample has about 34,000 clones; approximately 84% are singletons. Specimen: unsorted PBMCs, collected 2.8 years before starting antiretroviral therapy. These receptors were collected from a woman in her twenties or thirties with HIV.

On this clone: The identical CDR3 is also encoded by other nucleotide sequences in the sample. V is TRBV15 and J is TRBJ2-3; D is unresolved. The V and J ends lost 0 bases and 6 bases respectively, with 4 bases between them. Germline V gene sequence: CDR1 LNHNV, CDR2 YYDKDF (reference sequence). This CDR3 spans 12 amino acids. The CDR3 loop is CATSRDTDTQYF. In DNA, the CDR3 is TGTGCCACCAGCAGAGATACCGATACGCAGTATTTT. The variable domain in full, completed from reference TRBV15 and TRBJ2-3, reads DAMVIQNPRYQVTQFGKPVTLSCSQTLNHNVMYWYQQKSSQAPKLLFHYYDKDFNNEADTPDNFQSRRPNTSFCFLDIRSPGLGDTAMYLCATSRDTDTQYFGPGTRLTVL.

The count of this clone is one. The chain recombines TRBV7-3 with TRBJ2-1; maybe TRBD2 (7 bases). The germline V gene has CDR1 SGHTA and CDR2 FQGTGA. This CDR3 has 12 amino acids. Trimming left V 5 bases short and J 15 bases short, with 17 bases between. The CDR3 DNA sequence: TGTGCCAGCAGCGAGAGGGGGGGCGCGCGGTTCTTC. This encodes CASSERGGARFF.

The chain combines TRBV11-2 with TRBJ1-4; D remains unclear. The CDR3 runs 13 residues. Between the trimmed V and J ends, which lost 3 bases and 4 bases, there was a span of 6 bases. CDR1 and CDR2 from the germline V gene are SGHAT and FQNNGV. The CDR3 DNA is TGTGCCAGCAGCTTGGGCTATAATGAAAAACTGTTTTTT. This gives the protein CASSLGYNEKLFF.

This chain uses TRBV12-5 with TRBJ1-5; 7 nucleotides align to TRBD1. This CDR3 is built from 15 residues. The germline CDR1 and CDR2 sequences are LGHNT and FRNRAP. Losses at the gene ends were 1 base for V and 2 bases for J; bases not matched to a gene: 2. CDR3 DNA sequence: TGTGCTAGTGGTTTGGGACAGGGAGGCAATCAGCCCCAGCATTTT. Translation gives CASGLGQGGNQPQHF.